The TCR beta chain under discussion was sequenced for a study of cytomegalovirus exposure and HLA in healthy donors. The method was immunoSEQ multiplex PCR; TCRdb's version includes in-frame clones alone and lacks a portion of them. The profile covers approximately 100,000 clones, with over 85% appearing a single time and about 1% taken by the ten largest. The CDR3 sequence is 11 residues long. Germline V gives CDR1 SGHTA, CDR2 FQGNSA. V lost 5 bases to trimming and J lost 8 bases, with 9 bases between them. This clonotype was obtained from a woman younger than 45 in good health and CMV-seropositive. The V and J genes are TRBV7-2 and TRBJ1-2; D is unclear. Sequencing input: PBMCs. Here the CDR3 reads CASSPSSGYTF. DNA of the CDR3: TGTGCCAGCAGCCCCTCTAGCGGCTACACCTTC.